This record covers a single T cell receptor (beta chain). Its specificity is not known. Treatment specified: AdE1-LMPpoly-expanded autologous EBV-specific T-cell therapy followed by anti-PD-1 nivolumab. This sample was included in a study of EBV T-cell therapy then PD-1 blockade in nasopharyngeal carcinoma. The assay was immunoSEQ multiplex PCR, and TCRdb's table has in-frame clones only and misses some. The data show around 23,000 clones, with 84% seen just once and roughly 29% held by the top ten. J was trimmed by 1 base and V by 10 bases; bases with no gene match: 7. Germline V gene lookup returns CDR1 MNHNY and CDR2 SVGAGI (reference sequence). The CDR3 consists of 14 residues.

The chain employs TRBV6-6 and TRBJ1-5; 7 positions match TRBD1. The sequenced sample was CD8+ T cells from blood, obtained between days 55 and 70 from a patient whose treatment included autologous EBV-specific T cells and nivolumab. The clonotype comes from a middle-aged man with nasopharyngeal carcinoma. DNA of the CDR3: TGTGCCACCAGACAGGGCTTAAGCAATCAGCCCCAGCATTTT. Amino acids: CATRQGLSNQPQHF.